This is a list of T cell receptor beta chains from one sample in a study of blood T cells in healthy people across ages. TCRdb re-called the 5' RACE reads with MiXCR, one entry per CDR3 protein. The table records roughly 860,000 distinct CDR3 sequences, approximately 67% of them present only once. The specimen sequenced was blood. These TCRs come from a young man in good health. CDR3s include the opening cysteine and the closing phenylalanine or tryptophan. D genes are given only for firm matches.

J gene: TRBJ2-1; V gene: TRBV3-1; D gene: TRBD2; CDR3 protein: CASSLPGGVNEQFF
J gene: TRBJ2-2; V gene: TRBV6-1; D gene: .; CDR3 protein: CASRGDTVHTGELFF
J gene: TRBJ2-4; V gene: TRBV12-5; D gene: TRBD2; CDR3 protein: CASGPPGLAGEPPKNIQYF
J gene: TRBJ2-1; V gene: TRBV5-1; D gene: .; CDR3 protein: CASSFGSGGGYNEQFF
J gene: TRBJ2-7; V gene: TRBV7-3; D gene: .; CDR3 protein: CASSLCGTDRSYEQYF
J gene: TRBJ2-7; V gene: TRBV7-3; D gene: TRBD1; CDR3 protein: CASSRTGEGYEQYF
J gene: TRBJ2-7; V gene: TRBV29-1; D gene: TRBD1; CDR3 protein: CSVSSGTGADLSSYEQYF
J gene: TRBJ2-1; V gene: TRBV4-1; D gene: .; CDR3 protein: CASSLESNRNYNEQFF
J gene: TRBJ2-1; V gene: TRBV7-2; D gene: .; CDR3 protein: CASSFERMGEQFF
J gene: TRBJ2-1; V gene: TRBV7-2; D gene: TRBD2; CDR3 protein: CASSLSAGVVYEQFF
J gene: .; V gene: TRBV29-1; D gene: TRBD2; CDR3 protein: CSGRGTYEQYF
J gene: TRBJ2-5; V gene: TRBV15; D gene: TRBD2; CDR3 protein: CATSELMRVSGGLQETQYF
J gene: TRBJ2-5; V gene: TRBV5-1; D gene: .; CDR3 protein: CASSLDPGPSWETQYF
J gene: TRBJ1-5; V gene: TRBV20-1; D gene: .; CDR3 protein: CSASPSVGQPQHF
J gene: TRBJ2-6; V gene: TRBV6-2/TRBV6-3; D gene: .; CDR3 protein: CAGRDASRGANVLTF
J gene: TRBJ2-3; V gene: TRBV29-1; D gene: .; CDR3 protein: CSVKIRDTRTDTQYF
J gene: TRBJ2-7; V gene: TRBV6-6; D gene: TRBD2; CDR3 protein: CASSLGGGRGSYEQYF
J gene: TRBJ2-5; V gene: TRBV29-1; D gene: .; CDR3 protein: CSVDGPTPLLLQETQYF
J gene: TRBJ2-7; V gene: TRBV4-2; D gene: .; CDR3 protein: CASSQVTWTAETYEQYF
J gene: TRBJ2-1; V gene: TRBV7-8; D gene: TRBD2; CDR3 protein: CASSNYAAGGLLSNEQFF